These 12 T cell receptor beta chains came from one sample sequenced in a study of blood T cell repertoires in COVID-19. Some clones are missing from TCRdb's copy, which holds only in-frame ones; the method was immunoSEQ multiplex PCR. The table records approximately 250,000 clones, nearly 85% of them present only once. Sequencing was performed on peripheral blood. Receptor source: a human donor in a cohort sampled during active COVID-19.

This clone was found a few times. The V and J genes are TRBV19 and TRBJ1-1; no reliable D call. CDR1 and CDR2 from the germline V gene are LNHDA and SQIVND (reference sequence). This CDR3 contains 11 residues. This chain's CDR3 is CGSTGNTEAFF. The CDR3, as DNA: TGTGGCTCCACGGGGAACACTGAAGCTTTCTTT. The whole variable domain, remainder taken from reference TRBV19 and TRBJ1-1, is DGGITQSPKYLFRKEGQNVTLSCEQNLNHDAMYWYRQDPGQGLRLIYYSQIVNDFQKGDIAEGYSVSREKKESFPLTVTSAQKNPTAFYLCGSTGNTEAFFGQGTRLTVV.

This clone was seen just once. The chain combines TRBV5-3 with TRBJ2-6; 7 bases are shared with TRBD1. TRBV5-3 belongs to the ORF category, with a function that is uncertain. The CDR3 consists of 17 residues. J lost 0 bases, V lost 2 bases, and 5 bases had no gene match. DNA for the CDR3: TGTGCCAGAAGCTTAGGGACAGCGAGCTCTGGGGCCAACGTCCTGACTTTC. Protein sequence: CARSLGTASSGANVLTF.

The J gene is TRBJ2-4, the V gene TRBV6-2 or TRBV6-3, with a weak D call TRBD1 (6 bases). The CDR3 totals 16 residues. V dropped 5 bases and J dropped 3 bases, with 17 bases sitting between them. The germline CDR1 and CDR2 sequences are MNHEY and SVGEGT. The CDR3 DNA is TGTGCCAGCAGTGACCCTCTGGGGGCGGGCAAAAACATTCAGTACTTC. Its translation is CASSDPLGAGKNIQYF.

This clone was detected only once. In DNA form, the CDR3 reads TGTGCCAGCAGCGGCATCGGAACTAGCGGGAGATCTCTCCCCTACGAGCAGTACTTC. Translated, it gives CASSGIGTSGRSLPYEQYF. The genes are TRBV11-2 and TRBJ2-7, with 11 nucleotides matching TRBD2. V dropped 5 bases and J dropped 2; count of bases not matched to a gene: 17. This CDR3 is built from 19 residues. Germline lookup yields CDR1 SGHAT and CDR2 FQNNGV.

The chain uses TRBV19 and TRBJ1-1; 8 bases fit TRBD1. CDR1 is LNHDA and CDR2 is SQIVND in the germline V gene (reference sequence). Trimming cost V 3 bases and J 5 bases; bases outside gene matches: 8. The CDR3 has 15 residues. CDR3 region: CASSINRGVRTEAFF. CDR3 nucleotide sequence: TGTGCCAGTAGTATTAACAGGGGGGTTAGGACTGAAGCTTTCTTT.

This sequence joins TRBV6-2 or TRBV6-3 and TRBJ2-3, with 7 bases aligning to TRBD1. With V trimmed by 2 bases and J by 2 bases, 1 base remained unmatched. CDR3 length: 14 amino acids. Germline V gene sequence: CDR1 MNHEY, CDR2 SVGEGT. The CDR3, as DNA: TGTGCCAGCAGTTACACAGGGGTCACAGATACGCAGTATTTT. Amino acids: CASSYTGVTDTQYF.

This clone was recorded only once. V is TRBV28 and J is TRBJ2-2; 7 nucleotides align to TRBD2. Germline V gene sequence: CDR1 MDHEN, CDR2 SYDVKM. Trimming at V came to 6 bases and at J to 5 bases, leaving 15 bases not matched to a gene. CDR3 size: 17 residues. The CDR3 sequence: CASRQSFGLESTGELFF. The CDR3 nucleotides read TGTGCCAGCAGGCAAAGCTTCGGACTAGAGAGTACCGGGGAGCTGTTTTTT.

The chain couples TRBV4-2 to TRBJ1-4; 8 bases match TRBD1. Germline CDR1 is LGHNA and CDR2 is YNFKEQ. The J segment lost 8 bases and the V segment lost 0 bases, leaving 11 bases of the junction unmatched. This CDR3 has 17 amino acids. CDR3 sequence: CASSQEGSGQGGEKLFF. The CDR3 nucleotides read TGTGCCAGCAGCCAAGAAGGGTCCGGACAGGGAGGGGAAAAACTGTTTTTT.

This clone was recorded a few times. This chain links TRBV3-1 (or the pseudogene TRBV3-2) with TRBJ1-5, with TRBD1 matching over 7 bases. The CDR3 loop spans 17 amino acids. J was trimmed by 8 bases and V by 1 base; bases with no gene match: 14. Per germline, CDR1 LGHDT and CDR2 YNNKEL (reference sequence). In nucleotides, the CDR3 is TGTGCCAGCAGCCAAGGAGGGGGCAGAACTACAATCAAGCCCCAGCATTTT. It is translated as CASSQGGGRTTIKPQHF.

The chain joins TRBV29-1 to TRBJ2-1; 7 nucleotides align to TRBD1. Germline V lookup: CDR1 SQVTM, CDR2 ANQGSEA. The CDR3 length is 17 residues. V dropped 1 base and J dropped 0; count of bases not matched to a gene: 9. CDR3 coding DNA: TGCAGCGTTGAAGCCGGGACAGCGTCCATCTCCTACAATGAGCAGTTCTTC. This codes for CSVEAGTASISYNEQFF.

V gene TRBV11-1 combines with J gene TRBJ2-1; 8 positions agree with TRBD2. The ends lost 3 bases at V and 3 bases at J; junction bases unmatched: 7. The length of the CDR3 is 16 residues. Germline V gives CDR1 SGHAT, CDR2 FQDESV (reference sequence). The CDR3 coding sequence is TGTGCCAGCAGCTTCACCGGGACTAGGAGCTACAATGAGCAGTTCTTC. It translates to CASSFTGTRSYNEQFF.

The chain employs TRBV4-1 and TRBJ1-3; the D is unclear. Trimming stripped 1 base from V and 4 bases from J, with 5 bases between. This CDR3 comprises 13 residues. Germline lookup yields CDR1 MGHRA and CDR2 YSYEKL. The CDR3 DNA reads as TGCGCCAGCAGCCAAGGGCAAGGAAACACCATATATTTT. This codes for CASSQGQGNTIYF.